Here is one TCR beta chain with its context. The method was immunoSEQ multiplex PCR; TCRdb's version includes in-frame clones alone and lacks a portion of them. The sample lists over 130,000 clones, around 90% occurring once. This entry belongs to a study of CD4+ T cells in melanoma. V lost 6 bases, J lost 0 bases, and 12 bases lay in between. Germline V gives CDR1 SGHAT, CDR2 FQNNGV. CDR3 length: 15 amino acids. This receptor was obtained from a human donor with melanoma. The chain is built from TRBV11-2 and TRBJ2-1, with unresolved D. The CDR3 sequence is CASRSSGSSYNEQFF. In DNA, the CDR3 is TGTGCCAGCAGGAGTTCGGGTAGCTCCTACAATGAGCAGTTCTTC.